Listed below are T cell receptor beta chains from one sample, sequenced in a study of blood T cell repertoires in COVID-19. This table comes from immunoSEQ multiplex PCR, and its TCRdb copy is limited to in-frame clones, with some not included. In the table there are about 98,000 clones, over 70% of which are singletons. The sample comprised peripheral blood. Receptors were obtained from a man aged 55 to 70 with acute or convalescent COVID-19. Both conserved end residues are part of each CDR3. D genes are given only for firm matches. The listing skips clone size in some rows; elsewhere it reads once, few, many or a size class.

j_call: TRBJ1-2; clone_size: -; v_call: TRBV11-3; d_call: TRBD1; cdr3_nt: TGTGCCAGCAGCCCCCGACAGGGGGTAGGGTATGGCTACACCTTC; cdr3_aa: CASSPRQGVGYGYTF
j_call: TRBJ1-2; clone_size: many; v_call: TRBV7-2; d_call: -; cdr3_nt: TGTGCCAGCAGCTTAGGGCCGGGGTCCTCCTATGGCTACACCTTC; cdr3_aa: CASSLGPGSSYGYTF
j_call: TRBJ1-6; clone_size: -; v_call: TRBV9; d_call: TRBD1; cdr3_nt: TGTGCCAGCAGCGCCCGACAGGGGGCAGGGAATTCACCCCTCCACTTT; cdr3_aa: CASSARQGAGNSPLHF
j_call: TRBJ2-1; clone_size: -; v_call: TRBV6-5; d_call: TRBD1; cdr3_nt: TGTGCCAGCAGCCTTGACAGGGGTGAATGGAATGAGCAGTTCTTC; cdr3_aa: CASSLDRGEWNEQFF
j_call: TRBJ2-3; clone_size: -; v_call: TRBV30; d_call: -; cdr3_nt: TGTGCCTGGAGTTCGAGTGCAGATACGCAGTATTTT; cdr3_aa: CAWSSSADTQYF
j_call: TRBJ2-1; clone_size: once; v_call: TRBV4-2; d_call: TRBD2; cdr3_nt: TGTGCCAGCACTGTTGATGCTAGCGGGGGAACCAATGAGCAGTTCTTC; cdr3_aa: CASTVDASGGTNEQFF
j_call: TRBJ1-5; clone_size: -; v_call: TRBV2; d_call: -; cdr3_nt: TGTGCCAGCTCTAGCGGCAGGGCCGGCCAGCCCCAGCATTTT; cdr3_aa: CASSSGRAGQPQHF
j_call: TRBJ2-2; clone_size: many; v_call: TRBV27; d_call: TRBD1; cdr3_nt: TGTGCCAGCAGTTTCCTGACAGGGCCCGGGGAGCTGTTTTTT; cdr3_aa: CASSFLTGPGELFF
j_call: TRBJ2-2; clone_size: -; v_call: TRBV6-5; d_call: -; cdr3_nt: TGTGCCAGCAAAGGACAGTATAACACCGGGGAGCTGTTTTTT; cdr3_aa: CASKGQYNTGELFF
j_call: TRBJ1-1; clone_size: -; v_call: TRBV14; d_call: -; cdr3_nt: TGTGCGACCCGGCTCGCTCCCGCCGGACTGACGAACACTGAAGCTTTCTTT; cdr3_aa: CATRLAPAGLTNTEAFF
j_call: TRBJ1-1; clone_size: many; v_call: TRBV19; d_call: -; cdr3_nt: TGTGCCAGTAGTATCGTCCAGGGGAACACTGAAGCTTTCTTT; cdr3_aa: CASSIVQGNTEAFF
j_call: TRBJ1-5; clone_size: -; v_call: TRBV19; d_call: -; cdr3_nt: TGTGCCAGTAGTGTCCGGGGGCAGCCCCAGCATTTT; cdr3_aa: CASSVRGQPQHF
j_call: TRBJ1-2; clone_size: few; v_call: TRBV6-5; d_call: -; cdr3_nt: TGTGCCAGCTTTATTAGGGGTTGGGGTGGAAATGGCTACACCTTC; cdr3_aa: CASFIRGWGGNGYTF
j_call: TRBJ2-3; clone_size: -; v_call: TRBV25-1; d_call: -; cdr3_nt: TGTGCCAGCAGTAGCTCTATAAGCACAGATACGCAGTATTTT; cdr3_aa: CASSSSISTDTQYF
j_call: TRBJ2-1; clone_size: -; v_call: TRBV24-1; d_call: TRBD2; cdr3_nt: TGTGCCACCGGGACTAGCGGGAGTATCAATGAGCAGTTCTTC; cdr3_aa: CATGTSGSINEQFF
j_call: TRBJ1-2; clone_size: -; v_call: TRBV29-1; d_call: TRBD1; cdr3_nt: TGCAGCGCCGGGGGGGGACAGTCTTATGGCTACACCTTC; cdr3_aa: CSAGGGQSYGYTF
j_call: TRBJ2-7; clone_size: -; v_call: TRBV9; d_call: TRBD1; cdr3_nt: TGTGCCAGCAGCGGAAGAACCGGGACAGGGGACGACGAGCAGTACTTC; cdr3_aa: CASSGRTGTGDDEQYF
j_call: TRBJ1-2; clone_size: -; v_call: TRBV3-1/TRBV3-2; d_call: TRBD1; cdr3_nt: TGTGCCAGCAGCCCGGACAGGGGAAGAGGCGGCTACACCTTC; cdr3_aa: CASSPDRGRGGYTF
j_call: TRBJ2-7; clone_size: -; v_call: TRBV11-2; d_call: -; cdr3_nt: TGTGCCAGCAGCTGGGGAGGAGGCTATGAAGGGTACGAGCAGTACTTC; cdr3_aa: CASSWGGGYEGYEQYF
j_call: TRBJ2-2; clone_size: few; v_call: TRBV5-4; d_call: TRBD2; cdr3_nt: TGTGCCAGCAGCTCCGGGACTACTCAGGCCGGGGAGCTGTTTTTT; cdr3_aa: CASSSGTTQAGELFF
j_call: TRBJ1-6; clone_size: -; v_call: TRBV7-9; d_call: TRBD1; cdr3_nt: TGTGCCAGCAGCTCAGGTGGACAGGGGTCGTCTAATTCACCCCTCCACTTT; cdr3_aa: CASSSGGQGSSNSPLHF
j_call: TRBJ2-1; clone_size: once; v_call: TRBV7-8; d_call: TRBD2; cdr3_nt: TGTGCCAGCAGCTTAGCGCCCGGGACTAGTCAGAGTAATGAGCAGTTCTTC; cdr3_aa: CASSLAPGTSQSNEQFF
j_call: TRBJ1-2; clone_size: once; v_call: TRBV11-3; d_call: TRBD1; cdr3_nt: TGTGCCAGCAGCTTAGGCCCAGGGGGCGGCTACACCTTC; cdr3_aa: CASSLGPGGGYTF
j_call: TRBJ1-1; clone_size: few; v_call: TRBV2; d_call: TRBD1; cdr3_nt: TGTGCCAGCAGTACCCGCCCTGGGACAGTTGGTGAAGCTTTCTTT; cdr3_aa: CASSTRPGTVGEAFF
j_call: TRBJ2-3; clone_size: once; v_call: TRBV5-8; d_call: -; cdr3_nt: TGTGCCAGCAGCGTAGGGGTAGCGGAAAGCACAGATACGCAGTATTTT; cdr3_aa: CASSVGVAESTDTQYF
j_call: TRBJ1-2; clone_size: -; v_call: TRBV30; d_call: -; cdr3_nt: TGTGCCTGGAGCGGTTCGGCGGGGGGCTACACCTTC; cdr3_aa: CAWSGSAGGYTF
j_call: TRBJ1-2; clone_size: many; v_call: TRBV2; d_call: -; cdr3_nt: TGTGCCAGCAGTGAGGAGGGGTTACGGGGCTACACCTTC; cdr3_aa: CASSEEGLRGYTF
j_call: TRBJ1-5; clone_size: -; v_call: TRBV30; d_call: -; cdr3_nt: TGTGCCTGGTCCAGGGAACAGGATCAGCCCCAGCATTTT; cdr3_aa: CAWSREQDQPQHF
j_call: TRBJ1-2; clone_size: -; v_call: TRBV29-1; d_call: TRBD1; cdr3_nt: TGCAGCGTTGAGCCGAGGACAGGGCGAGTCGTCTATGGCTACACCTTC; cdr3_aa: CSVEPRTGRVVYGYTF
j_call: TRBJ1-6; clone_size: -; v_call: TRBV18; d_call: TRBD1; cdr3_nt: TGTGCCAGCTCACGGGACAGTAATTCACCCCTCCACTTT; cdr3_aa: CASSRDSNSPLHF
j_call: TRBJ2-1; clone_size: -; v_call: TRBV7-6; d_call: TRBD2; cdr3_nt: TGTGCCAGCAGCATTGGACTAGCGGGAGCAGTTAGGAATGAGCAGTTCTTC; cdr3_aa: CASSIGLAGAVRNEQFF
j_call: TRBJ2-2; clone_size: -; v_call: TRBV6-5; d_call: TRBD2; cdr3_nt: TGTGCCAGCAGTTATAACCGGGAGGGTGGGCTGTTTTTT; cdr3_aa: CASSYNREGGLFF
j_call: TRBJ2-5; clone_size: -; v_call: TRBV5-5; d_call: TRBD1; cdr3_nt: TGTGCCAGCAGCTTCTCGGGACAGGGGGGCCAAGAGACCCAGTACTTC; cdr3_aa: CASSFSGQGGQETQYF